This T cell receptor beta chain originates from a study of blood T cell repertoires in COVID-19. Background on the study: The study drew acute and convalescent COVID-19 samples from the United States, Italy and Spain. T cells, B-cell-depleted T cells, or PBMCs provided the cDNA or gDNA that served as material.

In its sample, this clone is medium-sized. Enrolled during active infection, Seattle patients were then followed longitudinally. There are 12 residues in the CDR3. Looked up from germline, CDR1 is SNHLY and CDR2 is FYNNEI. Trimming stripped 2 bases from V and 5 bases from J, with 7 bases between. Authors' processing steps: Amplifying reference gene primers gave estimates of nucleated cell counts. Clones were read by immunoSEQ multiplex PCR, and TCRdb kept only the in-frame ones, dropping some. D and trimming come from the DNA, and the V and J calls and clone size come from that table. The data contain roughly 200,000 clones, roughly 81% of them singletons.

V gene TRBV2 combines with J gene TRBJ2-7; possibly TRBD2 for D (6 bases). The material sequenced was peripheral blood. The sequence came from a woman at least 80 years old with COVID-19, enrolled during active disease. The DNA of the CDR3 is TGTGCCAGCAGTGAATCGGGGGACGAGCAGTACTTC. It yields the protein CASSESGDEQYF.